Each of the 27 T cell receptor beta chains below was sequenced from the same sample in a study of blood T cells in healthy people across ages. Together with a sample-barcoded 5' primer, a J-beta primer mix was included in a second PCR lasting 7 to 11 cycles. TCRdb re-called the 5' RACE reads through MiXCR, storing one row per CDR3 protein. The repertoire consists of hundreds of thousands of distinct CDR3 sequences, with about 55% occurring once and the leading ten covering 40% to 50%. Sequencing was done on a sample of blood. The receptors shown here come from a man older than 75 in good health.

The genes are TRBV12-3 or TRBV12-4 and TRBJ2-5, with D unclear. V dropped 3 bases and J dropped 4 bases, with 9 bases sitting between them. This CDR3 has 13 amino acids. The CDR3 is CASSFLRIETQYF. CDR3 DNA: TGTGCCAGCAGTTTTTTACGGATAGAGACCCAGTACTTC.

V gene TRBV6-5 combines with J gene TRBJ2-1, with 11 bases matching TRBD2. The CDR3 is made up of 19 amino acids. The ends lost 2 bases at V and 7 bases at J; junction bases unmatched: 16. The germline V gene encodes CDR1 MNHEY and CDR2 SVGAGI. CDR3 sequence: CASSYPVIRLAGSRNEQFF. CDR3 in DNA: TGTGCCAGCAGTTACCCCGTTATAAGACTAGCGGGAAGTAGGAATGAGCAGTTCTTC.

This rearrangement joins TRBV5-5 to TRBJ2-6; D is unresolved. The germline gives CDR1 SGHKS, CDR2 YYEKEE (reference sequence). The CDR3 covers 17 residues. The germline V and J ends were trimmed by 1 base and 0 bases, with 11 bases remaining between them. This CDR3 is CASSLTSTVSGANVLTF. In DNA, the CDR3 is TGTGCCAGCAGCTTGACCAGTACCGTCTCTGGGGCCAACGTCCTGACTTTC.

The V gene is TRBV2, the J gene TRBJ2-3, with D perhaps TRBD1 (6 bases). Germline V gene sequence: CDR1 SNHLY, CDR2 FYNNEI. The germline V and J ends were trimmed by 2 bases and 3 bases, with 15 bases remaining between them. This CDR3 has 16 amino acids. CDR3 sequence: CASSERLRGKTDTQYF. For the CDR3, the DNA is TGTGCCAGCAGTGAAAGGCTAAGGGGGAAAACAGATACGCAGTATTTT.

The gene calls are TRBV6-6 and TRBJ2-6; no reliable D call. With 7 bases removed from V and 4 bases from J, the gap between germline ends came to 14 bases. This CDR3 has 15 residues. Germline assignment: CDR1 MNHNY and CDR2 SVGAGI (reference sequence). This chain's CDR3 is CASNPNMGGANVLTF. CDR3 bases: TGTGCCAGCAATCCAAACATGGGGGGGGCCAACGTCCTGACTTTC.

This clonotype has more than one count but fewer than ten. The rearrangement links TRBV6-5 to TRBJ1-2; D possibly corresponds to TRBD1 (5 bases). V was pared by 4 bases and J by 7 bases, with 13 bases between. This CDR3 is 13 amino acids long. Germline V gives CDR1 MNHEY, CDR2 SVGAGI. CDR3 nucleotides: TGTGCCAGCAGTTCCTACCTCGGGACTGGCTACACCTTC. Protein: CASSSYLGTGYTF.

The chain recombines TRBV25-1 with TRBJ2-6; D uncertain. The length of the CDR3 is 14 residues. Germline loops: CDR1 MGHDK, CDR2 SYGVNS. Trimming shortened V by 4 bases and J by 4 bases, and 8 bases separated the two germline ends. The CDR3 sequence: CASSVGLGANVLTF. CDR3 nucleotides: TGTGCCAGCAGTGTCGGCCTCGGGGCCAACGTCCTGACTTTC. The full variable domain, completed using reference TRBV25-1 and TRBJ2-6, is EADIYQTPRYLVIGTGKKITLECSQTMGHDKMYWYQQDPGMELHLIHYSYGVNSTEKGDLSSESTVSRIRTEHFPLTLESARPSHTSQYLCASSVGLGANVLTFGAGSRLTVL.

In its sample, this clonotype was seen once. With a much larger clone just one base away, this may be a read error. The rearrangement links TRBV29-1 to TRBJ2-6; a weak D match, TRBD2 (7 bases). This CDR3 has 15 amino acids. In germline, CDR1 is SQVTM, CDR2 ANQGSEA. The V end lost 5 bases, the J end lost 2 bases, and 13 bases lay between the germline ends. CDR3 in DNA: TGCAGCGTTACGGACGGGGGGCCTGGGGCCAACGTCCTGACTTTC. Translated, it gives CSVTDGGPGANVLTF.

The chain couples TRBV7-9 to TRBJ2-1; 8 positions agree with TRBD2. CDR3 length: 15 amino acids. Germline-derived CDR1 and CDR2 are SEHNR and FQNEAQ (reference sequence). The V and J ends lost 1 base and 3 bases, in that order; junction bases with no gene match: 2. The CDR3 protein is CASSLGREVYNEQFF. The CDR3 DNA reads as TGTGCCAGCAGCTTAGGGCGGGAGGTCTACAATGAGCAGTTCTTC.

This chain links TRBV15 with TRBJ2-1; 7 nucleotides agree with TRBD1. The CDR3 spans 15 residues. V lost 5 bases, J lost 4 bases, and 8 bases stayed unmatched. The germline V gene encodes CDR1 LNHNV and CDR2 YYDKDF (reference sequence). This CDR3 is CATSGPDRTYNEQFF. The CDR3 coding sequence is TGTGCCACCAGCGGGCCGGACAGGACATACAATGAGCAGTTCTTC.

The V call is TRBV3-1, the J call TRBJ2-3, with 10 bases that match TRBD2. J lost 14 bases, V lost 0 bases, and 29 bases had no gene match. The germline CDR1 and CDR2 sequences are LGHDT and YNNKEL (reference sequence). The CDR3 totals 21 residues. CDR3 sequence: CASSQDVLAGANPPVHRYAYF. CDR3 nucleotides: TGTGCCAGCAGCCAAGACGTCCTAGCGGGGGCCAATCCCCCGGTGCACAGATACGCGTATTTT.

This clonotype has just a few counts. The chain employs TRBV20-1 and TRBJ1-2; 7 nucleotides align to TRBD1. V trimming: 3 bases; J trimming: 4 bases; junction bases outside the gene matches: 2. Looked up from germline, CDR1 is DFQATT and CDR2 is SNEGSKA (reference sequence). This CDR3 contains 12 residues. The CDR3 nucleotides are TGCAGTGCTAGGGACAGGACCTATGGCTACACCTTC. Protein sequence: CSARDRTYGYTF.

The sample holds a few counts of this clonotype. The chain joins TRBV7-9 to TRBJ2-4, with D unresolved. The J call may be wrong; the DNA end is better matched by TRBJ2-7. The CDR3 extends over 15 amino acids. Germline values: CDR1 SEHNR, CDR2 FQNEAQ (reference sequence). The chain's CDR3 is CASSHLRSESDEQYF. CDR3 DNA sequence: TGTGCCAGCAGTCACCTTCGGAGCGAAAGCGACGAGCAGTACTTC.

V and J are TRBV30 and TRBJ2-3; 8 positions agree with TRBD2. The CDR3 extends over 15 amino acids. Germline-derived CDR1 and CDR2 are GTSNPN and SVGIG (reference sequence). J gave up 14 bases and V 3 bases, and 19 bases lay outside the gene matches. The CDR3 coding sequence is TGTGCCTGGAGGGGACTAGGTTCTCACGGGGCATACGCGTATTTT. It specifies CAWRGLGSHGAYAYF. Drawing the rest from reference TRBV30 and TRBJ2-3, the complete variable domain is SQTIHQWPATLVQPVGSPLSLECTVEGTSNPNLYWYRQAAGRGLQLLFYSVGIGQISSEVPQNLSASRPQDRQFILSSKKLLLSDSGFYLCAWRGLGSHGAYAYFGPGTRLTVL.

V is TRBV5-1 and J is TRBJ1-5; D is possibly TRBD1 (5 bases). The CDR3 has 15 residues. V was cut by 4 bases and J by 0 bases, with 11 bases left in between. Germline lookup yields CDR1 SGHRS and CDR2 YFSETQ. The CDR3 region has the DNA TGCGCCAGCAGCCCGCGGGGCGATAGCAATCAGCCCCAGCATTTT. Protein sequence: CASSPRGDSNQPQHF.

The chain carries TRBV3-1 and TRBJ1-5; unclear D gene. Deletions cut 0 bases from V and 0 bases from J, with 6 bases between. The germline gives CDR1 LGHDT, CDR2 YNNKEL (reference sequence). This CDR3 is 15 amino acids long. The CDR3 region has the DNA TGTGCCAGCAGCCAAGATGCAGATAGCAATCAGCCCCAGCATTTT. This codes for CASSQDADSNQPQHF.

V and J are TRBV7-3 and TRBJ2-7; 13 nucleotides agree with TRBD2. This CDR3 has 16 residues. Trimming removed 4 bases from V and 7 bases from J; junction bases left unmatched: 10. Per germline, CDR1 SGHTA and CDR2 FQGTGA. CDR3 loop: CASSSRTSGSKDEQYF. The CDR3 nucleotides read TGTGCCAGCAGCTCCCGGACTAGCGGGAGTAAGGATGAGCAGTACTTC.

This clonotype was seen only a few times. The DNA for the CDR3 is TGCAGCGTGGCACTTCTAGCGGGAAGGGGATATGAGCAGTTCTTC. Translated: CSVALLAGRGYEQFF. The genes are TRBV29-1 and TRBJ2-1; 9 bases are shared with TRBD2. The CDR3 spans 15 residues. The V gene end was trimmed by 6 bases and the J gene end by 8 bases; junction bases not matched to a gene: 14. The germline V gene has CDR1 SQVTM and CDR2 ANQGSEA.

This clonotype was seen more than once but under ten times. The chain joins TRBV6-5 to TRBJ2-1; D gene unclear. The J call could be wrong; TRBJ2-7 is a better fit for the DNA end. Germline assignment: CDR1 MNHEY and CDR2 SVGAGI. The CDR3 is 15 residues long. The CDR3 DNA sequence: TGTGCCAGCAGTTACGGGGTTAGCTCCTACAATGAGCAGTACTTC. Translation gives CASSYGVSSYNEQYF.

This chain links TRBV9 with TRBJ2-1, with D perhaps TRBD2 (6 bases). The germline CDR1 and CDR2 sequences are SGDLS and YYNGEE. The length of the CDR3 is 17 residues. V lost 4 bases and J lost 3, with 20 bases in between. The CDR3 loop reads CASSSGMGGKGYNEQFF. CDR3 coding DNA: TGTGCCAGCAGCTCCGGCATGGGGGGAAAAGGCTACAATGAGCAGTTCTTC.

The chain is built from TRBV30 and TRBJ2-7; D ambiguous. The J call is doubtful: the DNA matches TRBJ2-5 better. The germline CDR1 and CDR2 sequences are GTSNPN and SVGIG (reference sequence). This CDR3 has 14 residues. The CDR3 protein is CAWSVSFKSETQYF. Written as DNA, the CDR3 is TGTGCCTGGAGTGTATCGTTTAAATCCGAGACCCAGTACTTC.

This clonotype came up a few times. The chain has TRBV25-1 and TRBJ2-1; D is perhaps TRBD1 or TRBD2 (5 bases each). Per the germline V gene, CDR1 is MGHDK and CDR2 is SYGVNS. The V end was cut by 7 bases, the J end by 12 bases, with 19 bases between. This CDR3 is built from 13 residues. The CDR3 coding sequence is TGTGCCAGCAATGGGGACCCAATTAAGATGCAGTTCTTC. As protein: CASNGDPIKMQFF.

This clonotype was seen only a few times. The chain is built from TRBV6-1 and TRBJ2-7; D remains unclear. The J call may be mistaken, given a closer DNA end match to TRBJ2-5. CDR3 size: 11 residues. Germline loops: CDR1 MNHNS, CDR2 SASEGT. The CDR3 nucleotides are TGTGCCAGCAGTCCAATAGAGACCCAGTACTTC. The encoded protein is CASSPIETQYF.

A few counts support this clonotype. The chain uses TRBV14 and TRBJ2-7; TRBD2 matches at 7 bases. This CDR3 is built from 13 residues. The J segment lost 3 bases and the V segment lost 5 bases, leaving 4 bases of the junction unmatched. Germline V lookup: CDR1 SGHDN, CDR2 FVKESK. CDR3 sequence (DNA): TGTGCCAGCAGCTGGGGACTATTCTACGAGCAGTACTTC. It is translated as CASSWGLFYEQYF.

This clonotype was detected a few times. The chain employs TRBV14 and TRBJ2-7; the D is unclear. V was clipped by 3 bases and J by 3 bases, with 9 bases between them. From germline, CDR1 is SGHDN and CDR2 FVKESK. The CDR3 is 13 residues long. The CDR3 nucleotides are TGTGCCAGCAGCCAGGGATTGGACTACGAGCAGTACTTC. The encoded protein is CASSQGLDYEQYF.

The gene calls are TRBV29-1 and TRBJ2-1; D assignment may be TRBD1 or TRBD2 (6 bases each). V was shortened by 6 bases and J by 5 bases, with 11 bases between the two germline ends. Germline V CDR1 and CDR2: SQVTM, ANQGSEA. This CDR3 spans 12 amino acids. The CDR3 coding sequence is TGCAGCGTGGGTCGGGGGCACAATGAGCAGTTCTTC. It encodes CSVGRGHNEQFF.

V and J are TRBV24-1 and TRBJ2-1, with TRBD2 matching 12 bases. The CDR3 is made up of 16 amino acids. Trimming removed 0 bases from V and 8 bases from J; junction bases left unmatched: 4. Per the germline V gene, CDR1 is KGHDR and CDR2 is SFDVKD. The DNA for the CDR3 is TGTGCCACCAGTGATTTGGCGACTAGCGGGAGCGATGAGCAGTTCTTC. Its protein product is CATSDLATSGSDEQFF.